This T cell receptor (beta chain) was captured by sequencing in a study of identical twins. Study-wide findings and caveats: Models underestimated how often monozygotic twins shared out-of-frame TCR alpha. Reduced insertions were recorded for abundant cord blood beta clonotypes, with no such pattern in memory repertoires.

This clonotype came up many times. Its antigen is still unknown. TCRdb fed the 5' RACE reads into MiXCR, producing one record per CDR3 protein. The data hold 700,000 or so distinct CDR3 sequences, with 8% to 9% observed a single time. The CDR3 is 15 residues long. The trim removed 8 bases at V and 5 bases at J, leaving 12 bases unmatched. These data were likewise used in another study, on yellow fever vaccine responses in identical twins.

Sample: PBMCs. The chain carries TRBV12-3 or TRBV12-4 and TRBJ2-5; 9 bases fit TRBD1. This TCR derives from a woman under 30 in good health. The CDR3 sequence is CASSGTGTGLETQYF. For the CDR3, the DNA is TGTGCCAGCTCGGGGACCGGGACAGGGTTGGAGACCCAGTACTTC.